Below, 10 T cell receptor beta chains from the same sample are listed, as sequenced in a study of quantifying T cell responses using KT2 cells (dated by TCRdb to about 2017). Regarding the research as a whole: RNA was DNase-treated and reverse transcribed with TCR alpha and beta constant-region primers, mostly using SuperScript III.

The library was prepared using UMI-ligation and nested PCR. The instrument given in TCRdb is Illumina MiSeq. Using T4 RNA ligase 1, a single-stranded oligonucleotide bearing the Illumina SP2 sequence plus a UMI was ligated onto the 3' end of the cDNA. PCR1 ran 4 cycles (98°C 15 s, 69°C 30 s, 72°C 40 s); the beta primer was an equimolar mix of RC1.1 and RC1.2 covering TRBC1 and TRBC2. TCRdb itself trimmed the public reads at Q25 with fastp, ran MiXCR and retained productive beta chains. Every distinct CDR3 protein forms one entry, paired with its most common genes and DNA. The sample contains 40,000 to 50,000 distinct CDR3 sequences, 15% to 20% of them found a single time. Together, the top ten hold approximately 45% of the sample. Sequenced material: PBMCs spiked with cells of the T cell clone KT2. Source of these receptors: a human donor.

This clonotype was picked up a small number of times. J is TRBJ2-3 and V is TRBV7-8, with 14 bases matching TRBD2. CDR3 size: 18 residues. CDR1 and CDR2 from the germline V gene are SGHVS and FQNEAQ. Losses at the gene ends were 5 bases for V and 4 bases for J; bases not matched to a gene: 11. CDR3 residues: CASSPKSRTSGGSDTQYF. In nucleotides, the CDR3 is TGTGCCAGCAGCCCAAAGTCCCGGACTAGCGGGGGGTCAGATACGCAGTATTTT.

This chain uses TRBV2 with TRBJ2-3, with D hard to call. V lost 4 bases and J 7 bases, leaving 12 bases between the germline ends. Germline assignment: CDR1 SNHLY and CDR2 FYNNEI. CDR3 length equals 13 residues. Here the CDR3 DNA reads TGTGCCAGCAGTGTTGACCAGGATAATACGCAGTATTTT. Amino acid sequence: CASSVDQDNTQYF.

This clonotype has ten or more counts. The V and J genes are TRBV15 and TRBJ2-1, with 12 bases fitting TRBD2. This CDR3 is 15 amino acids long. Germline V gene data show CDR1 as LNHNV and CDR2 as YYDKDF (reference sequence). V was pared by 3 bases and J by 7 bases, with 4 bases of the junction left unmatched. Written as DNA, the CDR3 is TGTGCCACCAGCAGTCTAGCGGGGGGGCAAAATGAGCAGTTCTTC. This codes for CATSSLAGGQNEQFF.

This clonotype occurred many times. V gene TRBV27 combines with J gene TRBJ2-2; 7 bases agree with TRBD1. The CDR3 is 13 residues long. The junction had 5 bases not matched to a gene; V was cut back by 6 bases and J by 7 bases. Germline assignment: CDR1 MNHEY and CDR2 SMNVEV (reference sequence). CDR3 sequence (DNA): TGTGCCAGCAGCCCGACAGGGATCGGGGAGCTGTTTTTT. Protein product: CASSPTGIGELFF.

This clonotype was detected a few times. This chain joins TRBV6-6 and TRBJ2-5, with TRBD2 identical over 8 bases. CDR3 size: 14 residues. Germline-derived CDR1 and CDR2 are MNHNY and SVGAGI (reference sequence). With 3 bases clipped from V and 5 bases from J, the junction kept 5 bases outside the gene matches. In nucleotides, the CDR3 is TGTGCCAGCAGTTATTTTAGCGGGACTGAGACCCAGTACTTC. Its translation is CASSYFSGTETQYF.

CDR3 amino acids: CSVAGLRLAEQFF. CDR3 sequence (DNA): TGCAGCGTTGCGGGACTAAGACTAGCTGAGCAGTTCTTC. This chain connects TRBV29-1 to TRBJ2-1; TRBD2 aligns across 7 bases. J lost 9 bases, V lost 4 bases, and 9 bases had no gene match. This CDR3 has 13 amino acids. From germline, CDR1 is SQVTM and CDR2 ANQGSEA.

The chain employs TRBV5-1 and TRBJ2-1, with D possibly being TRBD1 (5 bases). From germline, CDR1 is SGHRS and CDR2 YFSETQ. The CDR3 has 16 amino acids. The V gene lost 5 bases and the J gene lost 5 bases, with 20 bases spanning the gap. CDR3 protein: CASSFRVKAFDNEQFF. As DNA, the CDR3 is TGCGCCAGCAGTTTCAGGGTTAAGGCTTTTGACAATGAGCAGTTCTTC.

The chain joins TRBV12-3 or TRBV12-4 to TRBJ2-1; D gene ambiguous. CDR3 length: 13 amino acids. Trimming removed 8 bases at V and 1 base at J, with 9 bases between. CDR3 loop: CASSRGSYNEQFF. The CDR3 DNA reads TGTGCCAGCTCGCGCGGATCCTACAATGAGCAGTTCTTC.

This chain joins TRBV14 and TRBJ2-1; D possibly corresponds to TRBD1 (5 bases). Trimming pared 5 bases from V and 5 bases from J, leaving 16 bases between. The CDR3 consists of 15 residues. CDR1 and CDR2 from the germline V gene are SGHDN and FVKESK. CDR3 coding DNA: TGTGCCAGCAGCTATTATATAGGGGTCAACAATGAGCAGTTCTTC. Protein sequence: CASSYYIGVNNEQFF. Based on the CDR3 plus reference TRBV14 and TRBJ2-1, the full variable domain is EAGVTQFPSHSVIEKGQTVTLRCDPISGHDNLYWYRRVMGKEIKFLLHFVKESKQDESGMPNNRFLAERTGGTYSTLKVQPAELEDSGVYFCASSYYIGVNNEQFFGPGTRLTVL.

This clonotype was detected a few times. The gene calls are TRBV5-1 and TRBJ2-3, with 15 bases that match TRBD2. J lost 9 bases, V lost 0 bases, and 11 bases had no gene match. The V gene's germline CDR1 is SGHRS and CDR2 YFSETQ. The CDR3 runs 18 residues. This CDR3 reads CASSLGGLAGGGQKTQYF. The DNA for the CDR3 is TGCGCCAGCAGCTTGGGCGGACTAGCGGGGGGGGGGCAGAAGACGCAGTATTTT.